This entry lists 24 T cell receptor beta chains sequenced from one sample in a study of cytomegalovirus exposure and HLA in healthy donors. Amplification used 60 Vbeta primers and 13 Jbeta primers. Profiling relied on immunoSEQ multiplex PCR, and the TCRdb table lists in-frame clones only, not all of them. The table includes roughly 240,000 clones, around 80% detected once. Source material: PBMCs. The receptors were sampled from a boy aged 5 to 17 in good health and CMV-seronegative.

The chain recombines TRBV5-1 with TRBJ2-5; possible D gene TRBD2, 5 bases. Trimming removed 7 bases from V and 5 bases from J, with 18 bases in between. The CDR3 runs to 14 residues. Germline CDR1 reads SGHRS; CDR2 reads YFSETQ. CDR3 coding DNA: TGCGCCAGCTCCATTAAACCGGCGGGTGAGACCCAGTACTTC. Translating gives CASSIKPAGETQYF. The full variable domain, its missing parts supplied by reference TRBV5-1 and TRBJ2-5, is KAGVTQTPRYLIKTRGQQVTLSCSPISGHRSVSWYQQTPGQGLQFLFEYFSETQRNKGNFPGRFSGRQFSNSRSEMNVSTLELGDSALYLCASSIKPAGETQYFGPGTRLLVL.

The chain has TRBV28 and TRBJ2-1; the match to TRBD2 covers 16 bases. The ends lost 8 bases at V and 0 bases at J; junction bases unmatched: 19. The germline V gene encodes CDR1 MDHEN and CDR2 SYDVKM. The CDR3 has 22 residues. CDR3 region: CASVQPPGLAGGPGSSYNEQFF. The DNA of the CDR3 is TGTGCCAGCGTTCAGCCCCCGGGACTAGCGGGAGGGCCGGGCAGCTCCTACAATGAGCAGTTCTTC.

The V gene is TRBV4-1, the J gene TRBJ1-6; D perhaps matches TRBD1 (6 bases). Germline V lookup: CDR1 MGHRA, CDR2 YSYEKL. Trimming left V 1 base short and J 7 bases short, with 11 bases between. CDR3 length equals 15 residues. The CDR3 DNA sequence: TGCGCCAGCAGCCAAGTTTCAGGGGCCAATTCACCCCTCCACTTT. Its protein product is CASSQVSGANSPLHF.

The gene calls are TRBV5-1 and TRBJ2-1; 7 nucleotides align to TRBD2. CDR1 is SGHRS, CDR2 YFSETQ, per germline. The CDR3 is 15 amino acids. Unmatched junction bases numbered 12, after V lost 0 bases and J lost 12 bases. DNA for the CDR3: TGCGCCAGCAGCTTGGAAGGTAGCGGGCCGCGCCGGCAGTTCTTC. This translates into CASSLEGSGPRRQFF.

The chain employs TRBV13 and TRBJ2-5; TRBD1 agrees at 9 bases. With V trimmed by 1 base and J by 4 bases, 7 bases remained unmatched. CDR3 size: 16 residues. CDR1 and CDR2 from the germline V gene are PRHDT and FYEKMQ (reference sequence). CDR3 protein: CASSLAGTGIRETQYF. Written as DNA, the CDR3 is TGTGCCAGCAGCTTAGCAGGGACAGGGATTCGAGAGACCCAGTACTTC.

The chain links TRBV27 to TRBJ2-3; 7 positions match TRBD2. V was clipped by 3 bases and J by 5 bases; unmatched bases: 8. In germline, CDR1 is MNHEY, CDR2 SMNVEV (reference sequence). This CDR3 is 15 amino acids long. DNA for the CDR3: TGTGCCAGCAGTTTTTTTCCCAGGGAGGGAGATACGCAGTATTTT. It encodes CASSFFPREGDTQYF.

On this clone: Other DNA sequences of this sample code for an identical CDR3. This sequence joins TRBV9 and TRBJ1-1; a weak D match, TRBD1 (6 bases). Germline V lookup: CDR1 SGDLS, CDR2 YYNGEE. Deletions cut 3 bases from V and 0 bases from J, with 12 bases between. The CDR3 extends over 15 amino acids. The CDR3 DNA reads TGTGCCAGCAGCGGCGGACAGACTTTGAACACTGAAGCTTTCTTT. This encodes CASSGGQTLNTEAFF.

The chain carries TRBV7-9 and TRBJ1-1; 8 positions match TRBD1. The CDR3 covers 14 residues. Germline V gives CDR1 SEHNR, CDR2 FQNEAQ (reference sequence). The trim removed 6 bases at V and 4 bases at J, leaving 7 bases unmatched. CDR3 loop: CASSPGGSSTEAFF. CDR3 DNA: TGTGCCAGCAGTCCAGGGGGCTCTAGCACTGAAGCTTTCTTT.

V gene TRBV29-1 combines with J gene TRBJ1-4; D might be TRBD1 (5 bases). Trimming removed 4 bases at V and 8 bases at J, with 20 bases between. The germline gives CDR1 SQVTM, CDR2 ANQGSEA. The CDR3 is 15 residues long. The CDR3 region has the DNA TGCAGCGTTGGAGACCCCCGACCGAAGGGGGAAAAACTGTTTTTT. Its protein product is CSVGDPRPKGEKLFF.

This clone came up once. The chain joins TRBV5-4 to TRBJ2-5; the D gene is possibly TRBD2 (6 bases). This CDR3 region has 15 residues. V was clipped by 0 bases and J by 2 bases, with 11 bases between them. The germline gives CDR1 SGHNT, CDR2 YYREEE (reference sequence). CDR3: CASSLAGGKQETQYF. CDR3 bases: TGTGCCAGCAGCTTGGCTGGCGGGAAACAAGAGACCCAGTACTTC.

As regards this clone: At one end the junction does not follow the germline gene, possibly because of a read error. The CDR3: CASSVTGGAPSVAF. The DNA for the CDR3 is TGTGCCAGCAGTGTGACAGGGGGCGCCCCCAGCGTTGCCTTC. The V call is TRBV6-1, the J call TRBJ1-2; TRBD1 matches 10 bases. The germline V gene has CDR1 MNHNS and CDR2 SASEGT. The CDR3 consists of 14 residues.

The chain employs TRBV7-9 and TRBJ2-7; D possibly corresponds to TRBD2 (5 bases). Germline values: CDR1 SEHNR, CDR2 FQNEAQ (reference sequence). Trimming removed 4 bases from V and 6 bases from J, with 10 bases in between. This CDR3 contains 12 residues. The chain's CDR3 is CASSSRVVEQYF. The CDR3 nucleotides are TGTGCCAGCAGCTCGCGGGTTGTCGAGCAGTACTTC.

DNA for the CDR3: TGCACCAGCAGCCAAGTCCCGTACGAGCAGTACTTC. Amino acid sequence: CTSSQVPYEQYF. The rearrangement links TRBV1 to TRBJ2-7; TRBD2, as called in the table, went unchecked against the DNA. TRBV1 corresponds to a pseudogene. The CDR3 consists of 12 residues.

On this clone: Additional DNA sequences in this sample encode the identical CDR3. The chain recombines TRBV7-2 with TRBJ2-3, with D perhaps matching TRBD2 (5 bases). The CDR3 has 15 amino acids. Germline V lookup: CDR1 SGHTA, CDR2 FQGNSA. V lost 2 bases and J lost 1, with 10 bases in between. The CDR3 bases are TGTGCCAGCAGCTTACGGGGTAGCGGCACAGATACGCAGTATTTT. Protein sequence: CASSLRGSGTDTQYF.

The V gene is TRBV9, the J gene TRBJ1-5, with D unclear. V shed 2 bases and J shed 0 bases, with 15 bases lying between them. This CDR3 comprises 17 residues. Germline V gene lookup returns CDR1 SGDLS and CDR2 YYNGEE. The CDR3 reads CASSVEDSLYSNQPQHF. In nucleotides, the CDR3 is TGTGCCAGCAGCGTCGAGGACTCCCTCTATAGCAATCAGCCCCAGCATTTT.

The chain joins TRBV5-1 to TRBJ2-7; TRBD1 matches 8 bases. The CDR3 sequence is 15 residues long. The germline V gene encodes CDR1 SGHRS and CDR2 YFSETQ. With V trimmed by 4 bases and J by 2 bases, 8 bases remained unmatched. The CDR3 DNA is TGCGCCAGCAGCCGGGACAGGCTCCTAACCTACGAGCAGTACTTC. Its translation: CASSRDRLLTYEQYF.

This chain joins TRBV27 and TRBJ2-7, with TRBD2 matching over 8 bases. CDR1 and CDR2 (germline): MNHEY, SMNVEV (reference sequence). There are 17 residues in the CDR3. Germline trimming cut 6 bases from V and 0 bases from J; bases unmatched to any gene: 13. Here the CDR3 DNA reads TGTGCCAGCAGCTGCTATTTAGCGGGGACTTCCTCCTACGAGCAGTACTTC. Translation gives CASSCYLAGTSSYEQYF.

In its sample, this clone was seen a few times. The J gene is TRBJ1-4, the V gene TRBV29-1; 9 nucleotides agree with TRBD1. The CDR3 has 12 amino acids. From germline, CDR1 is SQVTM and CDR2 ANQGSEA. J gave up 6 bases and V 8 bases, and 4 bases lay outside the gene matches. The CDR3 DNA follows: TGCAGCACCCGGGACAGGGATGAAAAACTGTTTTTT. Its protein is CSTRDRDEKLFF.

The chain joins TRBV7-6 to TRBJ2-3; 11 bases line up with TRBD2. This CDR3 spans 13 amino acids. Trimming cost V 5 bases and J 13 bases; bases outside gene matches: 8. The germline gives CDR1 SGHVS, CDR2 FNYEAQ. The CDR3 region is CASSIRGLAAEYF. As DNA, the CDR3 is TGTGCCAGCAGCATTCGGGGACTAGCGGCTGAGTATTTT.

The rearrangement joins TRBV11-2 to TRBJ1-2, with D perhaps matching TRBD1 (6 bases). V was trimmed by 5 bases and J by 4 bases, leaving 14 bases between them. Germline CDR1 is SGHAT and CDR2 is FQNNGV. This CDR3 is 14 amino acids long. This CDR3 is CASSTDQGIYGYTF. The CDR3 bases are TGTGCCAGCAGCACAGACCAGGGGATCTATGGCTACACCTTC.

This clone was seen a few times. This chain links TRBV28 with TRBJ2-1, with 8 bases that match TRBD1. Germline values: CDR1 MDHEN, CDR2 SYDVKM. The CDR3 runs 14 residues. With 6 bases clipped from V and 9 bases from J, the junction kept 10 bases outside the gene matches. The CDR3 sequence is CASSPGGRGGEQFF. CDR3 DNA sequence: TGTGCCAGCAGCCCAGGGGGCCGGGGCGGTGAGCAGTTCTTC.

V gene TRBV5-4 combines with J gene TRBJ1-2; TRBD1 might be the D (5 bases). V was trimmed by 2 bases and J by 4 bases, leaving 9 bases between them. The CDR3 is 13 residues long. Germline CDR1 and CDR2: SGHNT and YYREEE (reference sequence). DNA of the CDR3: TGTGCCAGCAGCTTCGGGGGGGGCTATGGCTACACCTTC. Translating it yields CASSFGGGYGYTF.

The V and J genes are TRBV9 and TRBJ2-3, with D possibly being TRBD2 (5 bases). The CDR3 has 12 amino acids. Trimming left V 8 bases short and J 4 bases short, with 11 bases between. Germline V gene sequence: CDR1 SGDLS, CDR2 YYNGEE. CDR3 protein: CARAVRADTQYF. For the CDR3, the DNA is TGTGCCAGAGCGGTTAGGGCAGATACGCAGTATTTT.

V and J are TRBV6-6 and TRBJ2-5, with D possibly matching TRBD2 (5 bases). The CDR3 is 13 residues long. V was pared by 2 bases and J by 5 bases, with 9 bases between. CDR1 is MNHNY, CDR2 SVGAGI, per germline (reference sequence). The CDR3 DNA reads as TGTGCCAGCAGTTACGGGGAGAAGGAGACCCAGTACTTC. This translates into CASSYGEKETQYF.